This T cell receptor beta chain was captured in a study of blood T cell repertoires in COVID-19 (dated by TCRdb to 2019 to 2021). About the full investigation: Samples covering the acute and convalescent phases of COVID-19 were provided by collaborators in the United States, Italy and Spain. The material from the prospective study consisted of cDNA or gDNA derived from T cells, B-cell-depleted T cells, or PBMCs. Subjects who had been exposed to COVID-19, were actively infected with it, or had recovered from it provided the deeply sampled blood TCRbeta repertoires that made up the dataset. The repertoires were made available in a free public database intended to serve as a resource for research on the immune response to SARS-CoV-2. The samples were drawn from two sources: the first 160 participants of the ongoing ImmuneRACE study, and fewer than 1,500 subjects contributed by 6 global collaborators. Sample metadata almost always included a de-identified subject ID, COVID-19 status, age in years and sex. HLA class I and class II types, where available, came from metadata supplied by the sample provider rather than from assay-based typing. Findings and caveats that apply to the study as a whole: The amount of clinical and demographic metadata varied by source and participant and was provided uncurated.

With regard to this clone: The antigen it binds to is not known. The sample holds no much larger clone one base away, and base qualities are not on file.

Each collaborating institution followed its own protocols to collect whole blood in K2EDTA tubes. For TCRbeta analysis, collaborators shipped samples in one of three forms: frozen whole blood, isolated PBMCs, or DNA extracted from either of those sample types. CDR1 and CDR2, looked up from the germline V gene (reference sequence), are LNHDA and SQIVND. Compared with germline, V lacks 6 bases and J lacks 7 bases; bases without a gene match: 9. Inclusive of the bounding cysteine and phenylalanine, the CDR3 is 15 residues long. The CDR3 DNA has 45 bases and is translated from base 1. TCRbeta CDR3 regions were amplified from genomic DNA by means of the immunoSEQ Assay, a bias-controlled multiplex PCR. Processing in the source paper ran as follows. The number of nucleated cells in each sample was estimated by amplification of reference gene primers within the assay. Sequence reads were collapsed and filtered to measure the absolute abundance of every unique TCRbeta CDR3 rearrangement. For each sample, productive Simpson clonality was calculated by taking the square root of Simpson's diversity index across productive rearrangements. The clones in this table, taken by TCRdb from immuneACCESS, are in-frame only. Not every clone is retained; where verified, under half of the shortfall comes from an unresolved V gene, and the cause of the rest is unknown. The V and J calls and the clone size are those of that table, but D and trimming were determined from the DNA. The sample contains a few hundred thousand clones, roughly 83% of them found a single time. The ten largest clones capture 9% to 15% of the sample.

The sequencing sample was made of peripheral blood. This TCR came from a man of 80 years or more with acute or convalescent COVID-19. The chain uses TRBV19 and TRBJ1-6; a stretch of 7 junction bases matches TRBD1. The nucleotide sequence reads as follows: TGTGCCAGTAGATCCGACAGGGCTGGCAATTCACCCCTCCACTTT. Its protein product is CASRSDRAGNSPLHF. Supplemented by the reference TRBV19 and TRBJ1-6 proteins around the CDR3, the complete variable domain is DGGITQSPKYLFRKEGQNVTLSCEQNLNHDAMYWYRQDPGQGLRLIYYSQIVNDFQKGDIAEGYSVSREKKESFPLTVTSAQKNPTAFYLCASRSDRAGNSPLHFGNGTRLTVT.